This T cell receptor (beta chain) was retrieved from a study of blood T cell repertoires in COVID-19. In the study overall: Researchers got acute and convalescent COVID-19 samples from the United States, Italy and Spain. Sample material is recorded as cDNA or gDNA derived from T cells, B-cell-depleted T cells, or PBMCs.

Authors' processing steps: From reference gene primer amplification, estimates of nucleated cell counts were derived. Here immunoSEQ multiplex PCR was the method, and the copy in TCRdb shows in-frame clones only, minus some. V, J and clone size are taken as reported in that table, and D and trimming were inferred from the DNA itself. This table has roughly 190,000 clones, around 90% appearing once. With 2 bases removed from V and 6 bases from J, the gap between germline ends came to 4 bases. The CDR3 runs 12 residues. Sequencing was performed on peripheral blood. The V and J genes are TRBV12-3 or TRBV12-4 and TRBJ2-2; the D is unclear. This sequence originates from a man in his sixties with active or convalescent COVID-19. Here the CDR3 DNA reads TGTGCCAGCAGTTTATCGGCCGGGGAGCTGTTTTTT. It codes for CASSLSAGELFF.